The entry below describes one T cell receptor beta chain. The target antigen is unknown. The PCR made use of 60 Vbeta and 13 Jbeta primers. TCRdb keeps only in-frame clones here, not all; method: immunoSEQ multiplex PCR. The table records under 120,000 clones, roughly 70% of them present only once. The data derive from a study of cytomegalovirus exposure and HLA in healthy donors. Study details: There were around 100 million unique TCR beta sequences, drawn from approximately 180 million T cells, in an earlier analysis. Study findings and constraints: In a later analysis, an Asian-associated ancestry cluster reportedly showed fewer N-insertions than the roughly 650-donor mean. HLA-A and HLA-B allele assignments for most subjects were reportedly predicted accurately using TCR beta sequences. At a 0.05 false discovery rate, a later analysis found roughly 17,000 TCR beta sequences to be associated with HLA alleles.

Sequenced sample: PBMCs. The TCR was taken from a middle-aged man in good health and CMV-seropositive.

CDR3 in amino acids: CASSLMHETEAFF. The CDR3 region has the DNA TGTGCCAGCAGCTTGATGCATGAGACTGAAGCTTTCTTT. The V gene is TRBV5-4, the J gene TRBJ1-1; D unresolved. Germline V gives CDR1 SGHNT, CDR2 YYREEE (reference sequence). The CDR3 runs 13 residues. V gave up 1 base and J gave up 5 bases, with 9 bases separating them.